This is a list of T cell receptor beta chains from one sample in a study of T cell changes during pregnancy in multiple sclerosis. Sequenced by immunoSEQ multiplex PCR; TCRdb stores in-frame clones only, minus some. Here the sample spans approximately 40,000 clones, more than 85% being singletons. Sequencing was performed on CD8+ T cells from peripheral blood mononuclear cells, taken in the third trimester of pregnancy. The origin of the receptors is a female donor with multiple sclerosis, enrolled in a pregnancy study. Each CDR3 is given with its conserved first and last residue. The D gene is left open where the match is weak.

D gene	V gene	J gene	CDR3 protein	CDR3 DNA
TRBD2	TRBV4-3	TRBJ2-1	CASSRGLAEYNEQFF	TGCGCCAGCAGCCGTGGACTAGCGGAATACAATGAGCAGTTCTTC
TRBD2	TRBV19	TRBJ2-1	CASSIDKGVSGINEQFF	TGTGCCAGTAGTATAGATAAGGGGGTTAGCGGGATAAATGAGCAGTTCTTC
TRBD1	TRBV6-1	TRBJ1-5	CASSETYRGRLNQPQHF	TGTGCCAGCAGTGAGACGTACAGGGGGCGTCTCAATCAGCCCCAGCATTTT
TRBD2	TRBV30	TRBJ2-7	CAWSVGSGSYEQYF	TGTGCCTGGAGTGTAGGTAGCGGGAGCTACGAGCAGTACTTC
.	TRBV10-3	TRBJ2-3	CAISESGLFTDTQYF	TGTGCCATCAGTGAGTCAGGACTTTTCACAGATACGCAGTATTTT
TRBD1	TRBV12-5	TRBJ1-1	CASGPPGQGMNTEAFF	TGTGCTAGTGGTCCACCCGGACAGGGGATGAACACTGAAGCTTTCTTT
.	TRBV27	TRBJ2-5	CASSLSEDTKEETQYF	TGTGCCAGCAGTTTATCGGAGGATACGAAAGAGGAGACCCAGTACTTC
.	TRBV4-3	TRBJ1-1	CASSQDRLGNTEAFF	TGCGCCAGCAGCCAAGATAGACTTGGGAACACTGAAGCTTTCTTT
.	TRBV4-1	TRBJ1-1	CASSETAYTEAFF	TGCGCCAGCAGCGAGACAGCTTACACTGAAGCTTTCTTT
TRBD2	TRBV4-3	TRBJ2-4	CASSHRRTAGVGKNIQYF	TGCGCCAGCAGCCACCGGCGGACAGCGGGAGTAGGCAAAAACATTCAGTACTTC
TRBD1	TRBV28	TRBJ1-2	CASSPGTGGKVYGYTF	TGTGCCAGCAGTCCCGGGACAGGGGGGAAGGTCTATGGCTACACCTTC
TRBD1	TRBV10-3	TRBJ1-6	CAISEFSAPGTARGSPLHF	TGTGCCATCAGTGAGTTCTCCGCCCCCGGGACAGCCAGGGGTTCACCCCTCCACTTT